The present entry profiles one TCR beta chain with its context. Antigen specificity is unknown. The ends lost 2 bases at V and 4 bases at J; junction bases unmatched: 4. The CDR3 loop spans 14 amino acids. The germline V gene encodes CDR1 MNHEY and CDR2 SVGAGI. One entry per CDR3 protein results from TCRdb running MiXCR on the RT-PCR reads. This table has about 480,000 distinct CDR3 sequences, approximately 11% appearing once. This record comes from a study of response to subunit inactivated influenza vaccine. Notes on the study in general: A suggestion made by the authors is that each seasonal influenza vaccination recruits few new T cells.

This chain joins TRBV6-5 and TRBJ2-5; TRBD1 aligns across 7 bases. The source of this sequence is a man in his fifties or sixties who received an inactivated influenza vaccine. The material sequenced was PBMCs from blood, taken about 6 weeks after vaccination. This CDR3 reads CASSYGTARETQYF. Here the CDR3 DNA reads TGTGCCAGCAGTTACGGGACAGCCAGAGAGACCCAGTACTTC.